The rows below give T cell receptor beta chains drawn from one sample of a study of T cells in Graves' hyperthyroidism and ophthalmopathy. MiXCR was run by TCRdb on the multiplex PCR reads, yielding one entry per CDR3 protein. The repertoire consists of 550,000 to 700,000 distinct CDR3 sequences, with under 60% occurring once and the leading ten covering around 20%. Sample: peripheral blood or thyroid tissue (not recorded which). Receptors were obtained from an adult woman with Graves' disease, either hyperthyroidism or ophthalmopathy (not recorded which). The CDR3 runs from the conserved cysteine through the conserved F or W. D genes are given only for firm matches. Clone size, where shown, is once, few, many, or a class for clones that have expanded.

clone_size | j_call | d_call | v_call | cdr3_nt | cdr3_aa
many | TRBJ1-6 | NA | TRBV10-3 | TGTGCCATCAAGAACAGGGAGGATTCACCCCTCCACTTT | CAIKNREDSPLHF
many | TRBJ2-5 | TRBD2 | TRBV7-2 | TGTGCCAGCAGCCCGGGACTAGCGGGAAGAGAGACCCAGTACTTC | CASSPGLAGRETQYF
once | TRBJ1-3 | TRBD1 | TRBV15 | TGTGCCACCAGCTCCGGGACAGGGGGAGAGAACACCATATATTTT | CATSSGTGGENTIYF
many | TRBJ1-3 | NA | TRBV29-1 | TGCAGCGCCCAAGGGACGGTTGGAAACACCATATATTTT | CSAQGTVGNTIYF
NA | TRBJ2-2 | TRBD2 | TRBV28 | TGTGCCAGTTCTTTGGGGACTAGTAGCCTCGGGGAGCTGTTTTTT | CASSLGTSSLGELFF
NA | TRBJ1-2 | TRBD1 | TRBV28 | TGTGCCAGCAGTTTCCCCCGTGTCGGTAGGACAGGGGGCTTCGAGGTCCATGGCTACACCTTC | CASSFPRVGRTGGFEVHGYTF
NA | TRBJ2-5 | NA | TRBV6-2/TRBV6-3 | TGTGCCAGCAGTTACTCGATGGAAGAGACCCAGTACTTC | CASSYSMEETQYF
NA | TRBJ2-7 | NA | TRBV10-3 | TGTGCCGCGGGTTGGGTCTACGAGCAGTACTTC | CAAGWVYEQYF
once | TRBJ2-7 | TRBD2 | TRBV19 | TGTGCCAGTACCAGCGGGGGAACGGCCTACGAGCAGTACTTC | CASTSGGTAYEQYF
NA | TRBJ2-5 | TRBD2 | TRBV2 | TGTGCCAGCAGTTCCGGGACTAGCGGGAAAGAGACCCAGTACTTC | CASSSGTSGKETQYF
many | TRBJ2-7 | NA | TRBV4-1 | TGCGCCAGCAGCCCCGCTACTCGGAGCCTTTCCTACGAGCAGTACTTC | CASSPATRSLSYEQYF
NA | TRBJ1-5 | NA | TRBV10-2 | TGCGCCAGCAGTGAATCTGGGGTGGGTCAGCCCCAGCATTTT | CASSESGVGQPQHF
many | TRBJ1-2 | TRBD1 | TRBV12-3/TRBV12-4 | TGTGCCAGCAGTATACGACAGGGAGGCTACACCTTC | CASSIRQGGYTF
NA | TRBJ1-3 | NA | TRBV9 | TGTGCCAGCAGCCCACATACGTCGGGGTCTGGAAACACCATATATTTT | CASSPHTSGSGNTIYF
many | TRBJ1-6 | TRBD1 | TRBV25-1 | TGTGCCAGCAGTGATACAGGGGGGCCTTACTCACCCCTCCACTTT | CASSDTGGPYSPLHF
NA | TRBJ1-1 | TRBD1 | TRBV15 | TGTGCCACCAGCAGCGGACAGGGGGACAGCAGTGAAGCTTTCTTT | CATSSGQGDSSEAFF
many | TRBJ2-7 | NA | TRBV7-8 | TGTGCCAGCAGCCTGGGGGGGCAGGGTGAGCAGTACTTC | CASSLGGQGEQYF
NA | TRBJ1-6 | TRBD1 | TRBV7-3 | TGTACCAGCAGAGATCACGCAGGGGGAGATTCACCCCTCCACTTT | CTSRDHAGGDSPLHF
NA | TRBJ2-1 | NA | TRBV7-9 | TGTGCCAGCAGCTTTAAGGGGGGAGTGAACGAGCAGTTCTTC | CASSFKGGVNEQFF
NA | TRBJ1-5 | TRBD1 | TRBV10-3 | TGTGCCAGCAGTTCAACAGGGGGTCATCGCCAGCATTTT | CASSSTGGHRQHF
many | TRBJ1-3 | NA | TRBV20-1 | TGCAGTGCATTCCAGGACTCTGGAAACACCATATATTTT | CSAFQDSGNTIYF
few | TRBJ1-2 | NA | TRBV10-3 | TGTGCCACCAGAGGGGGGGCCGGTGGCTACACCTTC | CATRGGAGGYTF
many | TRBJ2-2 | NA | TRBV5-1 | TGCGCCAGCAGCTTCAGCCCACAGGGTCTCACCGGGGAGCTGTTTTTT | CASSFSPQGLTGELFF
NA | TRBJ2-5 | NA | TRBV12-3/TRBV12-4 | TGTGCCAGCAGTTGGCCGGGAGCACGAGAGACCCAGTACTTC | CASSWPGARETQYF
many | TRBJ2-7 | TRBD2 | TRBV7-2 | TGTGCCAGCAGCTTTTTTCTAGCGGGAGGCGCCCCGGGTGAGCAGTACTTC | CASSFFLAGGAPGEQYF
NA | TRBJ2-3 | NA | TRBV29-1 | TGCAGCGTTCTCAGGGTTGTGACAGATACGCAGTATTTT | CSVLRVVTDTQYF
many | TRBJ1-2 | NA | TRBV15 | TGTGCCACCAGCAGAGATACAGGGAACTATGGCTACACCTTC | CATSRDTGNYGYTF
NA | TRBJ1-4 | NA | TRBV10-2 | TGCGCCAGCAGTGAGCCGGACGCTCCGAGACTGTTTTTT | CASSEPDAPRLFF
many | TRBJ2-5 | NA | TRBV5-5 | TGTGCCAGCAGGCGTGGGACACAAGAGACCCAGTACTTC | CASRRGTQETQYF
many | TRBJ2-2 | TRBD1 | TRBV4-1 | TGCGCCAGCAGCCAAGGACAGGGATTTGGCGGGGAGCTGTTTTTT | CASSQGQGFGGELFF
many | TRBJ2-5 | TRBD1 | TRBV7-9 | TGTGCCAGCAGCCTAAGGGCAGGGGGACAAGAGACCCAGTACTTC | CASSLRAGGQETQYF
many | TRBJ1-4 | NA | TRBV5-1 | TGCGCCAGCAGCTTGGAAGCGCAAAATGAAAAACTGTTTTTT | CASSLEAQNEKLFF
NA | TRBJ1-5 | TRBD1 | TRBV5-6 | TGTGCCAGCAGCAGCCGGGACAGGGAGTTTCAGCCCCAGCATTTT | CASSSRDREFQPQHF
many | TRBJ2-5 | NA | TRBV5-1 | TGTGCCAGCAGCTTGGGAAGGGGAGAGACCCAGTACTTC | CASSLGRGETQYF
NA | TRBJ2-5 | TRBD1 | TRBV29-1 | TGCAGCGTTGTAAGGGGACAGAGACAAGAGACCCAGTACTTC | CSVVRGQRQETQYF
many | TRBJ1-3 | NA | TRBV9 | TGTGCCAGCAGCGATTCCGCGGCGCCGCTCCGATCTGGAAACACCATATATTTT | CASSDSAAPLRSGNTIYF
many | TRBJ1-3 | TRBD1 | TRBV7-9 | TGTGCCAGCAGCATGAAGGTCCGGGACAGGGGAAACACCATATATTTT | CASSMKVRDRGNTIYF
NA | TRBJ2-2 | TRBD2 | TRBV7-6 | TGTGCCAGCAGCTTTCTAGCGGGAGGGGGGGAGCTGTTTTTT | CASSFLAGGGELFF